The present T cell receptor (beta chain) was sequenced within a study of T cells in Graves' hyperthyroidism and ophthalmopathy (dated by TCRdb to about 2019). For the study in its entirety: TCR V-J signatures able to tell the groups apart were searched for in a discovery cohort of approximately 95 patients, of whom 43 had Graves' ophthalmopathy and more than 55 had stable Graves' hyperthyroidism. Prospective prediction of ophthalmopathy was tested in an independent validation cohort consisting of under 20 hyperthyroidism patients and over 15 patients who later progressed to ophthalmopathy. The 85 to 100 discovery patients were randomly split 7:3 into training and test sets. In about 6 Graves' hyperthyroidism patients, the study also compared T-cell repertoires from thyroid tissue with T-cell repertoires from blood. After blood sampling, hyperthyroidism patients were treated with methimazole at a starting dose of 30 mg daily, and ophthalmopathy patients were treated with high-dose intravenous methylprednisolone. The paper reports TCR Vbeta CDR3 sequencing of approximately 140 peripheral blood samples: 43 ophthalmopathy, over 70 hyperthyroidism and around 17 progressor patients. Study-level results and caveats: Sample size was not statistically predetermined, and investigators were not blinded to group allocation. Most expanded thyroid clonotypes (frequency above 0.001) were also detected in blood, a finding suggesting that blood repertoires may reflect thyroid immune responses. A 13 V-J signature model separated ophthalmopathy from stable hyperthyroidism, with around 88% sensitivity and just under 84% specificity in cross-validation and 80%/75% in testing. In validation, progression to ophthalmopathy was predicted by the model with 70.59% sensitivity and 72% to 85% specificity, a median of about 6.8 months before onset.

TCR beta CDR3 regions were amplified from RNA transcripts. The TCR CDR3 was subjected to a first round of RT-PCR using the HTBI primer set and the Qiagen OneStep RT-PCR kit. The libraries were constructed in a second round of multiplex PCR and then size-selected and purified. The libraries were sequenced on an Illumina HiSeq2000 using paired-end 100 bp reads. The paper's data handling went like this. SOAPnuke was used to process the raw data, with reads discarded if the reads contained adapters or uncalled bases, had a mean Phred below 15, or lacked an exact constant-primer or identifier match. High-quality paired reads were merged using COPE v1.2.5, and each unique nucleotide sequence was defined as a clonotype. MiTCR v1.1 was used to align clonotypes to the IMGT TRBV, TRBD and TRBJ reference segments. The analysis included only V-J combinations with a frequency above 0.0001, which together covered around 99% of the repertoires. A TCS score was defined as the ratio between F50 (clonal expansion) and ExV (chaos), using BLOSUM62-based TCRdist between CDR3 peptides within each V-J. Welch's t-statistics and random forest reduced around 520 V-J features to about 12, which were used in a naive Bayes classifier (R e1071). The Morisita-Horn index was used to measure how similar the thyroid and blood repertoires were. The public reads were run again by TCRdb, first through fastp at Q25 and then through MiXCR, and only productive beta chains were kept. Each CDR3 protein appears once, grouped with its most common genes and DNA. None of the V and J calls come from the authors' own analysis; TCRdb made them. Across this sample there are approximately 510,000 distinct CDR3 sequences, with around 50% seen only once. About 45% of the sample rests with the top ten.

Any patient with an uncontrolled infection, another autoimmune disease, pregnancy or lactation was excluded. Clinical symptoms, serum thyroxine and TRAb, thyroid ultrasound, and orbital computed tomography formed the basis for the diagnoses. Total RNA was extracted with Trizol reagent, and quality was checked on an Agilent 2100 Bioanalyzer. Inclusive of the bounding cysteine and phenylalanine, the CDR3 is 13 residues long. The read is trimmed to its CDR3 DNA, 39 bases read in frame from base 1. V and J lose 3 bases and 7 bases, and a span of 9 bases separates them. For CDR1 and CDR2, the germline V gene lists SNHLY and FYNNEI. This clonotype was seen just once. What this receptor recognizes is not known. No per-base quality is available; no much larger clone lies one base away. One read alone makes for weak evidence.

The source is an adult woman with Graves' disease, either hyperthyroidism or ophthalmopathy (not recorded which). The sequencing sample was made of peripheral blood or thyroid tissue (not recorded which). In this chain, TRBV2 is recombined with TRBJ2-2; a tentative D call is TRBD2 (6 bases match). The DNA sequence reads TGTGCCAGCAGTGAGACTAGTAACGGGGAGCTGTTTTTT. This encodes CASSETSNGELFF.